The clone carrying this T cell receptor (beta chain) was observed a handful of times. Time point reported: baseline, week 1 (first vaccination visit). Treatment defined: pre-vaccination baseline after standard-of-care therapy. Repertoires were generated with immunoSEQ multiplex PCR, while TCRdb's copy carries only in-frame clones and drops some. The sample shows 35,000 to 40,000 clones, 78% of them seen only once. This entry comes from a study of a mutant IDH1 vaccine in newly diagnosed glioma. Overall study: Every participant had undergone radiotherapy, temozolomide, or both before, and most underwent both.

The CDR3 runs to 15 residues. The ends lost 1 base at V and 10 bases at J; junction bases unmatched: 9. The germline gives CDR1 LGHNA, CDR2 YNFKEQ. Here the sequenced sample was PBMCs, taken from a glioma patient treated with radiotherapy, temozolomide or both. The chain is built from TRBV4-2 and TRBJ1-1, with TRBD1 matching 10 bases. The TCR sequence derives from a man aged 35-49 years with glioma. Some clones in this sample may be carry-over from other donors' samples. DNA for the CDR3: TGTGCCAGCAGCCAAGGCGGGACAGGGGCGTTCAGAGCTTTCTTT. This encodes CASSQGGTGAFRAFF.